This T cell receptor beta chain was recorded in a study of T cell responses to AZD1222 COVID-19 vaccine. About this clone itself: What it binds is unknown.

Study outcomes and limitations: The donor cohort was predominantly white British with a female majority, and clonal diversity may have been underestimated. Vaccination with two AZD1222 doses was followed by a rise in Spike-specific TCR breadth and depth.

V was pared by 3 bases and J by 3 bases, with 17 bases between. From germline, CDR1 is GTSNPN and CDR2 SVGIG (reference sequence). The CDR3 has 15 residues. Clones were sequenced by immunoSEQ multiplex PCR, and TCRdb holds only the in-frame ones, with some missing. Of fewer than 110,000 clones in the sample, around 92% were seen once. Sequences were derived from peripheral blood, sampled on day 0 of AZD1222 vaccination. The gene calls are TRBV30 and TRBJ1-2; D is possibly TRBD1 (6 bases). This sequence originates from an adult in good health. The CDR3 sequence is CAWSRQGGGDYGYTF. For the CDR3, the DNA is TGTGCCTGGAGCCGCCAGGGTGGGGGCGACTATGGCTACACCTTC.